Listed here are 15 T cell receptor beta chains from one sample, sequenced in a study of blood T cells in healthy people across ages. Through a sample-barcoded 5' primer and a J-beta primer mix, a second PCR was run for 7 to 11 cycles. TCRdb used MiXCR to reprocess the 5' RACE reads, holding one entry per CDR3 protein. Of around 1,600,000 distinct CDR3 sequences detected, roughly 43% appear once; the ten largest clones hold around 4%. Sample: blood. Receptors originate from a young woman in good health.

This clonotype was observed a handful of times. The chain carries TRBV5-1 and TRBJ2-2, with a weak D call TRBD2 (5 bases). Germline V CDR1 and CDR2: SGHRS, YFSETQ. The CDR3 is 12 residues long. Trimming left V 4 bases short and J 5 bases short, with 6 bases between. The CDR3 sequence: CASSGETGELFF. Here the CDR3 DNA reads TGCGCCAGCAGCGGGGAGACCGGGGAGCTGTTTTTT.

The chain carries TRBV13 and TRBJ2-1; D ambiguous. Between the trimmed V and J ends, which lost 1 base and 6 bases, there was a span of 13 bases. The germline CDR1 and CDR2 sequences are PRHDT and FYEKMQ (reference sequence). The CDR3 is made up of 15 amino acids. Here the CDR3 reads CASSLVSTTGNEQFF. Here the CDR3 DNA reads TGTGCCAGCAGCTTAGTTTCTACAACGGGCAATGAGCAGTTCTTC.

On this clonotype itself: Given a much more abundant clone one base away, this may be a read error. The CDR3 sequence is CSARGGPSTDTQHF. In DNA form, the CDR3 reads TGCAGTGCTAGGGGGGGACCTTCCACAGATACGCAGCATTTT. The chain combines TRBV20-1 with TRBJ2-3, with D perhaps TRBD1 (5 bases). Judging by the DNA end, TRBJ1-5 fits better; the J call may be wrong. In germline, CDR1 is DFQATT, CDR2 SNEGSKA (reference sequence). The CDR3 consists of 14 residues.

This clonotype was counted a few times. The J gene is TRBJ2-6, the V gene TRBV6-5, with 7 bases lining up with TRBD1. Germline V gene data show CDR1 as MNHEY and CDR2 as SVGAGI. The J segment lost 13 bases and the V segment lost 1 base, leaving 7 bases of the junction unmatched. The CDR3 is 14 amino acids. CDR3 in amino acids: CASSYWGQSGVLTF. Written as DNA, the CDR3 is TGTGCCAGCAGTTACTGGGGACAGTCCGGGGTCCTGACTTTC.

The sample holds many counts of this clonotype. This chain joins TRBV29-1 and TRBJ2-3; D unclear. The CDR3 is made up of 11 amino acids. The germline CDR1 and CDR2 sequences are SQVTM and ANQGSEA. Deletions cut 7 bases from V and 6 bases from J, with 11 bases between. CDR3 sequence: CSDLELDTQYF. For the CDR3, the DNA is TGCAGCGATCTTGAACTGGATACGCAGTATTTT.

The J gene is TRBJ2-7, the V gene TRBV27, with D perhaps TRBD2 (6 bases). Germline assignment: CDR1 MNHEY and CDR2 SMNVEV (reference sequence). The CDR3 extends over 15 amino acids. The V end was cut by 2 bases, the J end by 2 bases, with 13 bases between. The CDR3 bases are TGTGCCAGCAGTTTAGCAGTGGGGGGAACCTACGAGCAGTACTTC. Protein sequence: CASSLAVGGTYEQYF.

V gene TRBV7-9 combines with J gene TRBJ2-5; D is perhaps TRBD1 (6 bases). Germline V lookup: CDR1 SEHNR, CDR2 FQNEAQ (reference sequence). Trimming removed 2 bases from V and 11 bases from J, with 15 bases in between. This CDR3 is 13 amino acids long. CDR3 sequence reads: CASSLNHGTQQYF. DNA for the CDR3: TGTGCCAGCAGCTTAAACCACGGGACACAGCAGTACTTC. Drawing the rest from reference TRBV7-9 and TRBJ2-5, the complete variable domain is DTGVSQNPRHKITKRGQNVTFRCDPISEHNRLYWYRQTLGQGPEFLTYFQNEAQLEKSRLLSDRFSAERPKGSFSTLEIQRTEQGDSAMYLCASSLNHGTQQYFGPGTRLLVL.

Here the CDR3 reads CASTRENYGYTF. The DNA for the CDR3 is TGTGCCAGTACACGGGAGAACTATGGCTACACCTTC. The chain recombines TRBV6-6 with TRBJ1-2; D not resolved. V lost 9 bases and J lost 2, with 10 bases in between. This CDR3 region has 12 residues. Germline V gene sequence: CDR1 MNHNY, CDR2 SVGAGI (reference sequence).

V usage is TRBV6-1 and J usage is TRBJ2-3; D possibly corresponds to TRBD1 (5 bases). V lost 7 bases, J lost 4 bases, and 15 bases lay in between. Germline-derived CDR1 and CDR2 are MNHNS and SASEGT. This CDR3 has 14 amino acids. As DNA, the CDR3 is TGTGCCAGCACCCAAACTCTGGGGCCAGATACGCAGTATTTT. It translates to CASTQTLGPDTQYF.

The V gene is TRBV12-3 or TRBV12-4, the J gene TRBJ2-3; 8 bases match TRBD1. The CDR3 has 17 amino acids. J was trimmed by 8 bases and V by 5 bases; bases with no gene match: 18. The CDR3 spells CASSPRDRRALGGTQYF. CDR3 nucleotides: TGTGCCAGCAGTCCCCGGGACAGGAGGGCCTTAGGGGGTACGCAGTATTTT.

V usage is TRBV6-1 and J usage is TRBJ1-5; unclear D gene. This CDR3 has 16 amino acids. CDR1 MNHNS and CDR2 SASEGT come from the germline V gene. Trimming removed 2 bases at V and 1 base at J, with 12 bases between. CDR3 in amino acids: CASSEFSGSSNQPQHF. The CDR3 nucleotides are TGTGCCAGCAGTGAATTCAGCGGTAGCAGCAATCAGCCCCAGCATTTT.

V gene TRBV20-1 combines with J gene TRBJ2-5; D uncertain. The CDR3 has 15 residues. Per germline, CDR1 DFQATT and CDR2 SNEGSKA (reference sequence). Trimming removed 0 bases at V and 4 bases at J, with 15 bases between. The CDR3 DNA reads TGCAGTGCTAGAGATCCTATGGTCGTACCAGAGACCCAGTACTTC. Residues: CSARDPMVVPETQYF.

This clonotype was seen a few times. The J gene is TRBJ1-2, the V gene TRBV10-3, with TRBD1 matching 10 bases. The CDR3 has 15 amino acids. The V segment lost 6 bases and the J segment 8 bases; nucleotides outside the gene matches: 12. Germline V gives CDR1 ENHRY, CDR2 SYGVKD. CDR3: CAIRAPGTGDSGYTF. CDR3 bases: TGTGCCATCAGGGCTCCGGGGACAGGGGATAGCGGCTACACCTTC.

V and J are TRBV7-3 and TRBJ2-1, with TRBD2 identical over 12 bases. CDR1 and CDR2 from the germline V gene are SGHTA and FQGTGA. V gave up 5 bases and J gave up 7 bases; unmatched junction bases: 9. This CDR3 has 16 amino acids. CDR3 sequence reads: CASSPLAGGLLNEQFF. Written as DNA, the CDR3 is TGTGCCAGCAGCCCCCTAGCGGGAGGGCTGCTTAATGAGCAGTTCTTC.

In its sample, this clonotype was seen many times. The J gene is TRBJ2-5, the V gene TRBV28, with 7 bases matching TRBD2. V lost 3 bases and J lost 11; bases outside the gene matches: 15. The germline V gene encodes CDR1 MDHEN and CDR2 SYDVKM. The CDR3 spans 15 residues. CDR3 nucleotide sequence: TGTGCCAGCAGTTTGTCCGGGGGGATTTATAGCCCGCAGTACTTC. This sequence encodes CASSLSGGIYSPQYF.